These 14 T cell receptor beta chains came from one sample sequenced in a study of blood T cell repertoires in COVID-19. The table came from immunoSEQ multiplex PCR; TCRdb's copy has only in-frame clones and leaves some out. The sample carries about 160,000 clones, about 87% recorded once. The sample comprised peripheral blood. The receptors originated from a woman in her 70s with COVID-19, enrolled during active disease.

V and J are TRBV28 and TRBJ1-6, with D perhaps matching TRBD1 (6 bases). The CDR3 totals 15 residues. CDR1 MDHEN and CDR2 SYDVKM come from the germline V gene. V was shortened by 3 bases and J by 7 bases, with 13 bases between the two germline ends. CDR3 in amino acids: CASSLGGRRNSPLHF. The CDR3 coding sequence is TGTGCCAGCAGTTTGGGGGGGCGAAGGAATTCACCCCTCCACTTT.

V and J are TRBV28 and TRBJ1-4; TRBD1 matches at 8 bases. The CDR3 runs 15 residues. V shed 6 bases and J 8 bases; nucleotides not matched to a gene: 11. Germline V gene lookup returns CDR1 MDHEN and CDR2 SYDVKM. The CDR3 DNA reads TGTGCCAGCAGCAAGGACAGGGCAGTTGGGGAAAAACTGTTTTTT. Translated, it gives CASSKDRAVGEKLFF.

V usage is TRBV14 and J usage is TRBJ1-2; no clear D gene. The V gene lost 1 base and the J gene lost 5 bases, with 14 bases spanning the gap. CDR3 length: 15 residues. CDR1 is SGHDN and CDR2 is FVKESK in the germline V gene. CDR3 DNA sequence: TGTGCCAGCAGCCAAGGAAGCCCCATGGTGTATGGCTACACCTTC. It specifies CASSQGSPMVYGYTF.

The V gene is TRBV24-1, the J gene TRBJ2-5, with D possibly TRBD2 on 6 matching bases. V was trimmed by 3 bases and J by 0 bases, leaving 16 bases between them. The CDR3 is 17 residues long. Looked up from germline, CDR1 is KGHDR and CDR2 is SFDVKD. The CDR3 bases are TGTGCCACCAGTGATGCGGGGTTGGGGCGGAACCAAGAGACCCAGTACTTC. Translation: CATSDAGLGRNQETQYF.

CDR3 sequence reads: CASRRPGQWNYEQYF. Written as DNA, the CDR3 is TGTGCCAGCAGAAGGCCGGGACAGTGGAACTACGAGCAGTACTTC. This rearrangement joins TRBV2 to TRBJ2-7; 7 bases align to TRBD1. Germline CDR1 reads SNHLY; CDR2 reads FYNNEI. The V and J ends lost 6 bases and 3 bases, in that order; junction bases with no gene match: 11. This CDR3 is built from 15 residues.

This clone was picked up one time. The J gene is TRBJ2-7, the V gene TRBV11-2; 8 positions match TRBD2. The CDR3 covers 13 residues. Germline CDR1 and CDR2: SGHAT and FQNNGV. V shed 1 base, J shed 11 bases, and the junction held 7 bases outside the gene matches. This CDR3 reads CASSLGREGFEYF. In nucleotides, the CDR3 is TGTGCCAGCAGCTTAGGCCGGGAGGGGTTCGAGTACTTC.

J is TRBJ1-5 and V is TRBV4-1; D unresolved. Germline lookup yields CDR1 MGHRA and CDR2 YSYEKL. The germline V and J ends were trimmed by 2 bases and 7 bases, with 15 bases remaining between them. CDR3 length: 15 residues. The CDR3 loop reads CASSQNGISGQPQHF. The DNA for the CDR3 is TGCGCCAGCAGCCAAAACGGGATTTCGGGGCAGCCCCAGCATTTT.

The V and J genes are TRBV11-2 and TRBJ2-5, with 11 bases aligning to TRBD2. The CDR3 spans 15 residues. CDR1 and CDR2 (germline): SGHAT, FQNNGV. J lost 4 bases, V lost 4 bases, and 5 bases had no gene match. The CDR3 nucleotides read TGTGCCAGCAGCTCCCTAGCGGGGGGACCAGAGACCCAGTACTTC. Translated, it gives CASSSLAGGPETQYF.

V is TRBV29-1 and J is TRBJ2-7; possibly TRBD1 for D (6 bases). The length of the CDR3 is 13 residues. Germline values: CDR1 SQVTM, CDR2 ANQGSEA. V lost 6 bases and J lost 2, with 14 bases in between. The CDR3 protein is CSVAGSGAYEQYF. The CDR3, as DNA: TGCAGCGTCGCCGGGTCAGGGGCCTACGAGCAGTACTTC.

The DNA for the CDR3 is TGTGCCAGCAACTCGTTGAGGGACAGACAAGAGACCCAGTACTTC. Its translation is CASNSLRDRQETQYF. This sequence joins TRBV7-9 and TRBJ2-5; the match to TRBD1 covers 7 bases. CDR1 SEHNR and CDR2 FQNEAQ come from the germline V gene (reference sequence). CDR3 length: 15 residues. V dropped 7 bases and J dropped 2; count of bases not matched to a gene: 10. Filled out from reference TRBV7-9 and TRBJ2-5, the complete variable domain reads DTGVSQNPRHKITKRGQNVTFRCDPISEHNRLYWYRQTLGQGPEFLTYFQNEAQLEKSRLLSDRFSAERPKGSFSTLEIQRTEQGDSAMYLCASNSLRDRQETQYFGPGTRLLVL.

The rearrangement links TRBV10-3 to TRBJ2-3, with 9 bases identical to TRBD1. This CDR3 contains 14 residues. With 6 bases clipped from V and 0 bases from J, the junction kept 1 base outside the gene matches. Germline V CDR1 and CDR2: ENHRY, SYGVKD. CDR3 bases: TGTGCCATCAGAGACAGGGGGAGCACAGATACGCAGTATTTT. Translation gives CAIRDRGSTDTQYF.

The chain carries TRBV19 and TRBJ2-3; D not resolved. The V end lost 3 bases, the J end lost 0 bases, and 7 bases lay between the germline ends. Germline CDR1 is LNHDA and CDR2 is SQIVND (reference sequence). The CDR3 runs 14 residues. CDR3 bases: TGTGCCAGTAGTATTGGGCACAGCACAGATACGCAGTATTTT. It is translated as CASSIGHSTDTQYF. Full variable domain (outside the CDR3, taken from reference TRBV19 and TRBJ2-3): DGGITQSPKYLFRKEGQNVTLSCEQNLNHDAMYWYRQDPGQGLRLIYYSQIVNDFQKGDIAEGYSVSREKKESFPLTVTSAQKNPTAFYLCASSIGHSTDTQYFGPGTRLTVL.

This clone was seen a handful of times. V usage is TRBV9 and J usage is TRBJ1-4; TRBD1 might be the D (5 bases). This CDR3 is built from 15 residues. Trimming cost V 0 bases and J 5 bases, with 11 bases left between them. CDR1 SGDLS and CDR2 YYNGEE come from the germline V gene. Here the CDR3 DNA reads TGTGCCAGCAGCGTAGACTCGGACAAGAATGAAAAACTGTTTTTT. As protein: CASSVDSDKNEKLFF.

This clone appeared a single time. The same CDR3 also results from other DNA sequences found in this sample. The rearrangement uses TRBV5-5 and TRBJ1-5; D is possibly TRBD1 (5 bases). Trimming cost V 2 bases and J 3 bases, with 9 bases left between them. Germline CDR1 reads SGHKS; CDR2 reads YYEKEE (reference sequence). This CDR3 spans 14 amino acids. The CDR3 is CASSFGGINQPQHF. The CDR3 bases are TGTGCCAGCAGCTTCGGGGGAATCAATCAGCCCCAGCATTTT.